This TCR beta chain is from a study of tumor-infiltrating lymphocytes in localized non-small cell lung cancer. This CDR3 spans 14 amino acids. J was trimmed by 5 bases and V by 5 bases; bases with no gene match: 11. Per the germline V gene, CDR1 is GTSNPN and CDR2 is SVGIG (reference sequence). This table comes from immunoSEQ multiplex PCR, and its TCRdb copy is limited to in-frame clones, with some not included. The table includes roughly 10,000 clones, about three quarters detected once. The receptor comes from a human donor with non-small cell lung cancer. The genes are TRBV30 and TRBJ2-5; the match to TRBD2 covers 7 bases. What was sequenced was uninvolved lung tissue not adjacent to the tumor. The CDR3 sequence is CAWGRGSGVETQYF. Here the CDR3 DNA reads TGTGCCTGGGGGCGGGGGTCTGGGGTCGAGACCCAGTACTTC.